This T cell receptor beta chain was obtained from a study of OX40 agonist ivuxolimab in advanced cancers. Across the study: The diagnoses of dose-escalation patients were hepatocellular carcinoma, melanoma, renal cell or head and neck cancer. Two patients with cutaneous melanoma and one with hepatocellular carcinoma, three in total, showed partial responses.

This CDR3 region has 19 residues. V shed 4 bases, J shed 2 bases, and the junction held 13 bases outside the gene matches. CDR1 is SGHRS, CDR2 YFSETQ, per germline. Whole-study findings and limits: The CD4+ and CD8+ T cells in the blood had expanded clonally by week 6 at 0.1 to 3.0 mg/kg.

Autoimmune disease history or systemic immunosuppression led to patient exclusion. Profiling relied on immunoSEQ multiplex PCR, and the TCRdb table lists in-frame clones only, not all of them. In the table there are tens of thousands of clones, over 85% of which are singletons. Comments on this clone: Antigen: not known.

The chain joins TRBV5-1 to TRBJ2-1; 12 bases agree with TRBD2. This material consisted of CD4+ or CD8+ T cells sorted from blood, taken in a trial of the OX40 agonist ivuxolimab. This sequence was found in an adult with an advanced solid tumor such as melanoma, head and neck, liver or kidney cancer. The CDR3 here is CASSPRTGTSGLAYNEQFF. DNA for the CDR3: TGCGCCAGCAGCCCACGGACCGGGACTAGCGGGTTGGCCTACAATGAGCAGTTCTTC.